One sample yielded the 25 T cell receptor beta chains listed below, sequenced in a study of Graves' ophthalmopathy and Graves' hyperthyroidism. TCR beta CDR3 amplification used RNA transcripts. RT-PCR was first run with HTBI primers, then multiplex PCR in a second round. TCRdb ran MiXCR on the multiplex PCR reads and lists one entry per CDR3 protein. The sample contains around 1,200,000 distinct CDR3 sequences, less than 45% of which appear only once. Sequencing was carried out using peripheral blood or thyroid tissue (not recorded which). These receptors were taken from an adult man with Graves' hyperthyroidism.

The chain employs TRBV19 and TRBJ1-2; 9 nucleotides agree with TRBD1. V shed 9 bases, J shed 8 bases, and the junction held 13 bases outside the gene matches. This CDR3 is built from 14 residues. CDR1 LNHDA and CDR2 SQIVND come from the germline V gene (reference sequence). In DNA form, the CDR3 reads TGTGCCAGCAGTCAGCCACAGGGGGCCAAAGGCTACACCTTC. It translates to CASSQPQGAKGYTF.

This clonotype was observed at least ten times. The rearrangement links TRBV12-3 or TRBV12-4 to TRBJ2-5, with TRBD1 identical over 9 bases. This CDR3 comprises 13 residues. V gave up 9 bases and J gave up 9 bases; unmatched junction bases: 11. CDR3: CASSPGTGKSQYF. The CDR3 nucleotides are TGTGCCAGTTCCCCCGGGACAGGGAAGTCCCAGTACTTC.

The rearrangement joins TRBV19 to TRBJ2-5; a weak D match, TRBD2 (5 bases). The V gene lost 8 bases and the J gene lost 4 bases, with 14 bases spanning the gap. Germline values: CDR1 LNHDA, CDR2 SQIVND (reference sequence). The CDR3 totals 13 residues. The CDR3 region is CASPRGLRETQYF. CDR3 sequence (DNA): TGTGCCAGTCCCCGTGGACTTCGAGAGACCCAGTACTTC.

This sequence joins TRBV15 and TRBJ1-1, with 9 bases that match TRBD1. The V and J ends lost 3 bases and 1 base, in that order; junction bases with no gene match: 6. The germline gives CDR1 LNHNV, CDR2 YYDKDF (reference sequence). CDR3 length: 16 amino acids. The CDR3 coding sequence is TGTGCCACCAGCAGGATGACAGGGGGTAGGAACACTGAAGCTTTCTTT. This translates into CATSRMTGGRNTEAFF. Full variable domain (remainder filled in from reference TRBV15 and TRBJ1-1): DAMVIQNPRYQVTQFGKPVTLSCSQTLNHNVMYWYQQKSSQAPKLLFHYYDKDFNNEADTPDNFQSRRPNTSFCFLDIRSPGLGDTAMYLCATSRMTGGRNTEAFFGQGTRLTVV.

In regard to this clonotype: Since a much larger clone is just one base distant, this may be a read error. J is TRBJ2-5 and V is TRBV7-2; TRBD1 is a possible D gene (5 bases). The CDR3 extends over 15 amino acids. Germline loops: CDR1 SGHTA, CDR2 FQGNSA. V lost 3 bases and J lost 4, with 15 bases in between. The chain's CDR3 is CASSFTTRGAETQYF. In DNA, the CDR3 is TGTGCCAGCAGCTTCACGACAAGGGGCGCAGAGACCCAGTACTTC.

The sample holds a few counts of this clonotype. V is TRBV6-5 and J is TRBJ1-3; D perhaps matches TRBD1 (5 bases). The V and J ends lost 6 bases and 8 bases respectively, with 20 bases between them. CDR1 is MNHEY, CDR2 SVGAGI, per germline. The CDR3 extends over 15 amino acids. Here the CDR3 DNA reads TGTGCCAGCAGACCCGCAGGGAGCCTCGGGGACACCATATATTTT. As protein: CASRPAGSLGDTIYF.

To note about this clonotype: This may come from a read error, since a much larger clone is one base off. The conserved phenylalanine or tryptophan normally closing the CDR3 is absent here, so this likely arose from a read error. The genes are TRBV12-3 or TRBV12-4 and TRBJ2-5, with 8 bases aligning to TRBD1. This CDR3 comprises 14 residues. V was clipped by 7 bases and J by 5 bases; unmatched bases: 9. The CDR3 bases are TGTGCCAGCAACCAGGACAGGGACGGGGAGACCCAGTACATC. Protein sequence: CASNQDRDGETQYI.

In regard to this clonotype: One end of the junction fails to match germline, which may point to a read error. The chain combines TRBV10-3 with TRBJ2-4; TRBD1 agrees at 9 bases. The germline V gene has CDR1 ENHRY and CDR2 SYGVKD. This CDR3 is 15 amino acids long. CDR3 protein: CASSCKAGQGRPQYF. In DNA, the CDR3 is TGTGCCAGCAGTTGTAAGGCGGGACAGGGTCGTCCTCAGTACTTC.

V gene TRBV10-3 combines with J gene TRBJ1-6; D perhaps matches TRBD1 (6 bases). The CDR3 totals 15 residues. V was clipped by 5 bases and J by 9 bases, with 17 bases between them. The V gene's germline CDR1 is ENHRY and CDR2 SYGVKD. The CDR3 DNA is TGTGCCATCAGTAGGACACAACAGGGAGGTTCACCCCTCCACTTT. Encoded protein: CAISRTQQGGSPLHF.

This clonotype was found once. The J gene is TRBJ2-1, the V gene TRBV10-3; D is uncertain. Per the germline V gene, CDR1 is ENHRY and CDR2 is SYGVKD. This CDR3 spans 14 amino acids. The V end was cut by 7 bases, the J end by 6 bases, with 16 bases between. CDR3 sequence reads: CAIKETPTINEQFF. In nucleotides, the CDR3 is TGTGCCATCAAGGAGACTCCAACTATCAATGAGCAGTTCTTC.

This clonotype was seen at least ten times. The V call is TRBV6-6, the J call TRBJ1-1; D is ambiguous. Trimming removed 7 bases at V and 4 bases at J, with 10 bases between. The CDR3 is 12 amino acids. CDR1 and CDR2 from the germline V gene are MNHNY and SVGAGI (reference sequence). CDR3 sequence: CASTDGPTEAFF. As DNA, the CDR3 is TGTGCCAGCACCGACGGGCCCACTGAAGCTTTCTTT.

This chain links TRBV20-1 with TRBJ2-7; D uncertain. Per the germline V gene, CDR1 is DFQATT and CDR2 is SNEGSKA (reference sequence). V was shortened by 5 bases and J by 0 bases, with 8 bases between the two germline ends. This CDR3 is built from 12 residues. The CDR3 reads CSAQGPSYEQYF. The DNA for the CDR3 is TGCAGTGCTCAAGGCCCCTCCTACGAGCAGTACTTC.

This clonotype was seen many times. The genes are TRBV6-5 and TRBJ1-1; D is unresolved. The V gene lost 6 bases and the J gene lost 0 bases, with 8 bases spanning the gap. CDR3 length: 13 residues. The germline V gene encodes CDR1 MNHEY and CDR2 SVGAGI. CDR3 DNA: TGTGCCAGCAGAATGATGTTGAACACTGAAGCTTTCTTT. It is translated as CASRMMLNTEAFF.

This clonotype was observed many times. The CDR3 sequence is CASSLGQTRANYGYTF. In DNA form, the CDR3 reads TGTGCCAGCAGCCTCGGACAGACTAGGGCTAACTATGGCTACACCTTC. The chain joins TRBV7-2 to TRBJ1-2; D might be TRBD1 (6 bases). This CDR3 is built from 16 residues. Germline loops: CDR1 SGHTA, CDR2 FQGNSA. V was trimmed by 5 bases and J by 0 bases, leaving 16 bases between them.

Ten or more counts support this clonotype. This chain connects TRBV7-9 to TRBJ2-5; D gene unclear. Deletions cut 1 base from V and 9 bases from J, with 9 bases between. Germline CDR1 is SEHNR and CDR2 is FQNEAQ (reference sequence). This CDR3 contains 12 residues. The CDR3, as DNA: TGTGCCAGCAGCTTAGTCCCCGAGGCCCAGTACTTC. It is translated as CASSLVPEAQYF.

This clonotype has ten or more counts. The chain links TRBV29-1 to TRBJ1-1; no clear D. The CDR3 runs to 14 residues. CDR1 and CDR2 from the germline V gene are SQVTM and ANQGSEA. V lost 3 bases and J 0 bases, leaving 11 bases between the germline ends. The CDR3 DNA sequence: TGCAGCGTTGATTATGTAGGGATGAACACTGAAGCTTTCTTT. Translated, it gives CSVDYVGMNTEAFF.

V gene TRBV20-1 combines with J gene TRBJ2-7; D unclear. Germline loops: CDR1 DFQATT, CDR2 SNEGSKA (reference sequence). The CDR3 has 16 amino acids. V lost 2 bases to trimming and J lost 1 base, with 18 bases between them. CDR3 DNA sequence: TGCAGTGCTAGACGCACTACCTCTCCCTGGTCCTACGAGCAGTACTTC. Its translation: CSARRTTSPWSYEQYF.

In its sample, this clonotype was seen many times. The chain links TRBV7-8 to TRBJ1-1; D is possibly TRBD1 (6 bases). Germline CDR1 reads SGHVS; CDR2 reads FQNEAQ. Trimming took off 9 bases at V and 4 bases at J, with 15 bases between the two ends. This CDR3 spans 13 amino acids. DNA of the CDR3: TGTGCCAGTACCAGGGGACCCGGCACTGAAGCTTTCTTT. This codes for CASTRGPGTEAFF. Drawing the rest from reference TRBV7-8 and TRBJ1-1, the complete variable domain is GAGVSQSPRYKVAKRGQDVALRCDPISGHVSLFWYQQALGQGPEFLTYFQNEAQLDKSGLPSDRFFAERPEGSVSTLKIQRTQQEDSAVYLCASTRGPGTEAFFGQGTRLTVV.

This clonotype was observed a few times. The V and J genes are TRBV20-1 and TRBJ2-5; tentative D call: TRBD2 (6 bases). The CDR3 runs to 11 residues. V shed 2 bases and J shed 5 bases, with 6 bases lying between them. Germline CDR1 reads DFQATT; CDR2 reads SNEGSKA (reference sequence). Here the CDR3 reads CSARLAETQYF. Written as DNA, the CDR3 is TGCAGTGCTAGACTAGCGGAGACCCAGTACTTC.

Of note for this clonotype: This may arise from a read error, as a much more abundant clone is one base away. This chain connects TRBV11-2 to TRBJ1-2; TRBD1 matches 7 bases. The CDR3 sequence is 13 residues long. Looked up from germline, CDR1 is SGHAT and CDR2 is FQNNGV. V trimming: 6 bases; J trimming: 2 bases; junction bases outside the gene matches: 3. The CDR3 region has the DNA TGTGCCAGCAGGTCGGGACAGAACTATGGCTACACCTTC. It encodes CASRSGQNYGYTF.

The chain has TRBV2 and TRBJ2-5; the match to TRBD1 covers 9 bases. V trimming: 7 bases; J trimming: 1 base; junction bases outside the gene matches: 7. Germline V gene sequence: CDR1 SNHLY, CDR2 FYNNEI. CDR3 size: 15 residues. The CDR3 loop reads CASTKTGGLQETQYF. CDR3 coding DNA: TGTGCCAGCACCAAGACAGGGGGACTCCAAGAGACCCAGTACTTC.

The chain uses TRBV14 and TRBJ1-4; weak D call: TRBD1 (6 bases). The CDR3 is 13 residues long. Germline CDR1 SGHDN, CDR2 FVKESK. The ends were cut back, 2 bases at V and 8 bases at J, with 9 bases in the middle. The CDR3: CASSQTTGEKLFF. The CDR3, as DNA: TGTGCCAGCAGCCAAACAACAGGGGAAAAACTGTTTTTT. The complete variable domain, with remaining parts taken from reference TRBV14 and TRBJ1-4, reads EAGVTQFPSHSVIEKGQTVTLRCDPISGHDNLYWYRRVMGKEIKFLLHFVKESKQDESGMPNNRFLAERTGGTYSTLKVQPAELEDSGVYFCASSQTTGEKLFFGSGTQLSVL.

This clonotype was seen a single time. The chain carries TRBV4-2 and TRBJ2-7; D is unresolved. This CDR3 is 10 amino acids long. V lost 7 bases, J lost 8 bases, and 9 bases lay in between. The V gene's germline CDR1 is LGHNA and CDR2 YNFKEQ. The CDR3 here is CASMRNQQYF. The CDR3 DNA sequence: TGTGCCAGCATGAGAAACCAGCAGTACTTC.

This clonotype was counted ten times or more. V and J are TRBV5-1 and TRBJ1-1; D is perhaps TRBD1 (5 bases). Per germline, CDR1 SGHRS and CDR2 YFSETQ. The CDR3 totals 15 residues. V was cut by 4 bases and J by 3 bases, with 16 bases left in between. CDR3 residues: CASSKEGQGDTEAFF. The CDR3, as DNA: TGCGCCAGCAGCAAAGAAGGCCAGGGAGACACTGAAGCTTTCTTT.

This clonotype was recorded many times. The chain combines TRBV15 with TRBJ1-4; D remains ambiguous. CDR3 size: 12 residues. The germline V gene encodes CDR1 LNHNV and CDR2 YYDKDF (reference sequence). V was clipped by 1 base and J by 8 bases, with 5 bases between them. In DNA form, the CDR3 reads TGTGCCACCAGCAGAGCGGGAGAAAAACTGTTTTTT. It yields the protein CATSRAGEKLFF.